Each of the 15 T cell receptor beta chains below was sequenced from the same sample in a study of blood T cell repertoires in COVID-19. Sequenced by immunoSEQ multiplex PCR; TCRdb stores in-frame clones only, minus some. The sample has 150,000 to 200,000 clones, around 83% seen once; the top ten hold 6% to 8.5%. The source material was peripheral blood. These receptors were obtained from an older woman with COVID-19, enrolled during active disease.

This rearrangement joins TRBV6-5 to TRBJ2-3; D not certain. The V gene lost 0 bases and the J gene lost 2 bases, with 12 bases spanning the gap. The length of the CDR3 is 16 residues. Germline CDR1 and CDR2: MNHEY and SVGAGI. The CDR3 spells CASSYSVLRNTDTQYF. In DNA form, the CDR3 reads TGTGCCAGCAGTTACTCGGTACTGCGAAACACAGATACGCAGTATTTT.

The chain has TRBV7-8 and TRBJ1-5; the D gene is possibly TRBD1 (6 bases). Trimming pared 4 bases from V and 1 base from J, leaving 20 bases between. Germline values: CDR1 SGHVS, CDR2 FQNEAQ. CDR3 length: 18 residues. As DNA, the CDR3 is TGTGCCAGCAGCTCCACTCGTACAGGGTTTTTAAGCAATCAGCCCCAGCATTTT. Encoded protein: CASSSTRTGFLSNQPQHF.

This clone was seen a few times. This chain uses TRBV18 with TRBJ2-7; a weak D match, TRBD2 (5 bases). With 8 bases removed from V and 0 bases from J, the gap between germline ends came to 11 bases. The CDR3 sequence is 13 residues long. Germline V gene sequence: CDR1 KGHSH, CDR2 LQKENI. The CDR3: CASNRGASYEQYF. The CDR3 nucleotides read TGTGCCAGCAACCGGGGTGCCTCCTACGAGCAGTACTTC.

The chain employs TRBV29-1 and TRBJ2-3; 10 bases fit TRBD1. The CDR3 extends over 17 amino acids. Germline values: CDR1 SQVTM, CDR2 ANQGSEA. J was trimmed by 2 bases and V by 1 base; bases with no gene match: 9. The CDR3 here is CSVEGSGTGVYTDTQYF. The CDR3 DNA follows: TGCAGCGTTGAAGGCTCCGGGACAGGGGTATACACAGATACGCAGTATTTT.

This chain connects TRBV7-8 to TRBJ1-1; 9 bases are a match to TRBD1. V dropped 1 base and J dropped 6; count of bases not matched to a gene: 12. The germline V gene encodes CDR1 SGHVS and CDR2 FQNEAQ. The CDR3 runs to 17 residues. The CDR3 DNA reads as TGTGCCAGCAGCTTAGGAGCCGGGACAGGGACTTTCGCTGAAGCTTTCTTT. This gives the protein CASSLGAGTGTFAEAFF.

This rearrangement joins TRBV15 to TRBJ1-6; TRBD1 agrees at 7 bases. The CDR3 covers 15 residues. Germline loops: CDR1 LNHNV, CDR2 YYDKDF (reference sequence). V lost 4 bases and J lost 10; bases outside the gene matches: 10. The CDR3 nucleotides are TGTGCCACCAGCACTAGACAGGGACGGGTATCACCCCTCCACTTT. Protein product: CATSTRQGRVSPLHF.

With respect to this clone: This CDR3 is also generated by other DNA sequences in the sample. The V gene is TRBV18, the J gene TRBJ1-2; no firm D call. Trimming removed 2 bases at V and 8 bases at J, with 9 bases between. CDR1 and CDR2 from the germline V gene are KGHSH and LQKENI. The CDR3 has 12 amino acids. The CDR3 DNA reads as TGTGCCAGCTCACCAGGAGGGTTCGGCTACACCTTC. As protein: CASSPGGFGYTF.

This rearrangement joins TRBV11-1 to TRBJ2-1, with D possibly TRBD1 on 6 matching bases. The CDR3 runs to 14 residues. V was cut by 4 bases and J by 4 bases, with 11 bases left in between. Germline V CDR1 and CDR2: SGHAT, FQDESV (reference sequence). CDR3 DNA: TGTGCCAGCAGCTACCAGGGGCCTTACAATGAGCAGTTCTTC. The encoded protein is CASSYQGPYNEQFF.

The CDR3 bases are TGTGCCTGGAGCCCCTCAAGGGAGGAGAGAGCTTTCTTT. Translating it yields CAWSPSREERAFF. The chain joins TRBV30 to TRBJ1-1; D gene unclear. The V gene lost 3 bases and the J gene lost 10 bases, with 18 bases spanning the gap. CDR3 size: 13 residues. Germline V gene sequence: CDR1 GTSNPN, CDR2 SVGIG (reference sequence).

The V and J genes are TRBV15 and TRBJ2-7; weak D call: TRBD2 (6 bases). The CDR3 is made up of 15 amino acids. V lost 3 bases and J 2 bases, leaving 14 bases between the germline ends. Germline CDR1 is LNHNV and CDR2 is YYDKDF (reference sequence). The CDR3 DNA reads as TGTGCCACCAGCAGGGGAGGCAGGGTACCCTACGAGCAGTACTTC. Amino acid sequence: CATSRGGRVPYEQYF.

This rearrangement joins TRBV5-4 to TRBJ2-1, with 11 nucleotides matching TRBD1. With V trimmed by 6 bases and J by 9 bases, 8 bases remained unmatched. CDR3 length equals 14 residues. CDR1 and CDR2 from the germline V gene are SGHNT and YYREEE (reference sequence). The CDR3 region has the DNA TGTGCCAGCACGGTGGACAGGGGGCTAGGTGAGCAGTTCTTC. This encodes CASTVDRGLGEQFF.

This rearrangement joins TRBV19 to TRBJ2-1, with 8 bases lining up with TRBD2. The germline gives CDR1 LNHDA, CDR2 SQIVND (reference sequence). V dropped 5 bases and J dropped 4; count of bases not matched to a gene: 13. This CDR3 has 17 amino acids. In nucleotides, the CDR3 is TGTGCCAGTAGTGCCAGAACCGGGAGGGGTTCGTACAATGAGCAGTTCTTC. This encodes CASSARTGRGSYNEQFF.

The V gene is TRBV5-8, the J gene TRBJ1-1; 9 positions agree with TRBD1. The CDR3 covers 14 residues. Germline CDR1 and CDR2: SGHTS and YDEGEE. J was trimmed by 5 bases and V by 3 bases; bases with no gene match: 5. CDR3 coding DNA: TGTGCCAGCAGCTACGGACAGGGGCGAACTGAAGCTTTCTTT. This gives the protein CASSYGQGRTEAFF.

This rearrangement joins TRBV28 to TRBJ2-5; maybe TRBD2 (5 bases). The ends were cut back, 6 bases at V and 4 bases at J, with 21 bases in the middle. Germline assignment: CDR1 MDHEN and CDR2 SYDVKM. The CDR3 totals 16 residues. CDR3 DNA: TGTGCCAGCAGACCTTTCACGGGGATGGGTTTAGAGACCCAGTACTTC. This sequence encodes CASRPFTGMGLETQYF.

The chain's CDR3 is CASRGRLAGTGELFF. As DNA, the CDR3 is TGTGCCAGCAGGGGCCGACTAGCGGGCACCGGGGAGCTGTTTTTT. The rearrangement links TRBV27 to TRBJ2-2, with 10 bases fitting TRBD2. This CDR3 contains 15 residues. V was clipped by 6 bases and J by 4 bases; unmatched bases: 5. Germline V gene lookup returns CDR1 MNHEY and CDR2 SMNVEV (reference sequence).